These 28 T cell receptor beta chains share one sample of origin, sequenced in a study of T cell repertoires in ileal Crohn's disease. Data came from immunoSEQ multiplex PCR; TCRdb stores just in-frame clones and leaves some out. This sample has roughly 15,000 clones, with around 60% found just once. Input material: ileal tissue. The receptors shown here come from an adult with Crohn's disease.

The V call is TRBV4-2, the J call TRBJ1-2; tentative D call: TRBD1 (6 bases). This CDR3 has 12 residues. Germline V gene sequence: CDR1 LGHNA, CDR2 YNFKEQ. V dropped 4 bases and J dropped 8 bases, with 11 bases sitting between them. The CDR3 protein is CASSRTGLGYTF. The CDR3 DNA is TGTGCCAGCAGCCGAACAGGGCTAGGCTACACCTTC.

The chain has TRBV4-1 and TRBJ1-5; D not certain. This CDR3 is 16 amino acids long. Between the trimmed V and J ends, which lost 0 bases and 6 bases, there was a span of 15 bases. Germline CDR1 reads MGHRA; CDR2 reads YSYEKL. The CDR3 DNA sequence: TGCGCCAGCAGCCAAGATCGCCACCCCGCGGGTCAGCCCCAGCATTTT. It yields the protein CASSQDRHPAGQPQHF.

V usage is TRBV10-1 and J usage is TRBJ2-1; 9 bases map to TRBD1. CDR1 is WNHNN, CDR2 SYGVQD, per germline (reference sequence). V lost 8 bases and J lost 13; bases outside the gene matches: 6. The CDR3 has 11 amino acids. The CDR3 sequence: CASGDRVRQFF. CDR3 coding DNA: TGCGCCAGCGGGGACAGGGTGCGCCAGTTCTTC.

This clone is medium-sized by share. The genes are TRBV15 and TRBJ1-2, with TRBD1 matching 9 bases. The CDR3 loop spans 16 amino acids. Trimming at V came to 1 base and at J to 6 bases, leaving 9 bases not matched to a gene. Germline V gives CDR1 LNHNV, CDR2 YYDKDF (reference sequence). The CDR3 here is CATSRAGTGKENGYTF. In nucleotides, the CDR3 is TGTGCCACCAGCAGAGCCGGGACAGGGAAGGAAAATGGCTACACCTTC.

The chain carries TRBV7-2 and TRBJ2-7; 9 bases line up with TRBD2. The junction had 3 bases not matched to a gene; V was cut back by 5 bases and J by 1 base. This CDR3 has 14 amino acids. Germline V lookup: CDR1 SGHTA, CDR2 FQGNSA. This chain's CDR3 is CASSLTSGSYEQYF. CDR3 coding DNA: TGTGCCAGCAGCCTAACTAGCGGGTCCTACGAGCAGTACTTC.

This clone has only a few counts. The chain combines TRBV2 with TRBJ2-7; tentative D call: TRBD2 (5 bases). V was clipped by 4 bases and J by 6 bases, with 13 bases between them. CDR1 SNHLY and CDR2 FYNNEI come from the germline V gene. CDR3 length: 13 residues. The CDR3 sequence: CASSGVLVGEQYF. CDR3 bases: TGTGCCAGCAGTGGTGTACTAGTTGGCGAGCAGTACTTC.

The genes are TRBV7-7 and TRBJ2-2; D may be TRBD2 (6 bases). The germline V gene encodes CDR1 SSHAT and CDR2 FNYEAQ (reference sequence). The CDR3 spans 13 residues. The CDR3 bases are TGTGCTAGCTCCCACCCGGGGGCCGGGGAGCTGTTTTTT. Amino acids: CASSHPGAGELFF.

This sequence joins TRBV27 and TRBJ1-1, with D maybe TRBD1 (5 bases). V shed 2 bases and J shed 8 bases, with 9 bases lying between them. The germline V gene encodes CDR1 MNHEY and CDR2 SMNVEV (reference sequence). The CDR3 extends over 12 amino acids. CDR3 DNA: TGTGCCAGCAGTTTAAATCGGGGGGAAGCTTTCTTT. Translated, it gives CASSLNRGEAFF.

The chain joins TRBV29-1 to TRBJ2-2, with 10 bases aligning to TRBD2. J was trimmed by 6 bases and V by 1 base; bases with no gene match: 8. Germline CDR1 and CDR2: SQVTM and ANQGSEA. This CDR3 has 16 residues. As DNA, the CDR3 is TGCAGCGTTGAAGTTGAGCGGGAGGGCCGGGCCGGGGAGCTGTTTTTT. It translates to CSVEVEREGRAGELFF.

The genes are TRBV25-1 and TRBJ2-3; 8 bases agree with TRBD1. V trimming: 10 bases; J trimming: 1 base; junction bases outside the gene matches: 4. Germline CDR1 is MGHDK and CDR2 is SYGVNS. The CDR3 covers 13 residues. The CDR3 reads CATATGGTDTQYF. In DNA form, the CDR3 reads TGTGCCACCGCGACAGGGGGCACAGATACGCAGTATTTT.

The chain carries TRBV7-9 and TRBJ2-7; 8 nucleotides line up with TRBD1. The trim removed 5 bases at V and 7 bases at J, leaving 13 bases unmatched. The germline V gene has CDR1 SEHNR and CDR2 FQNEAQ (reference sequence). The CDR3 runs 15 residues. The CDR3 nucleotides are TGTGCCAGCAGCCGGACGGCAGGGGGCGCGGAGGAGCAGTACTTC. It codes for CASSRTAGGAEEQYF.

CDR3 protein: CASREGVNTEAFF. Written as DNA, the CDR3 is TGCGCCAGCAGGGAAGGGGTGAACACTGAAGCTTTCTTT. The gene calls are TRBV5-1 and TRBJ1-1; D might be TRBD1 (5 bases). V lost 5 bases and J 0 bases, leaving 8 bases between the germline ends. The CDR3 covers 13 residues. CDR1 is SGHRS and CDR2 is YFSETQ in the germline V gene.

This clone was seen only once. The chain uses TRBV7-2 and TRBJ1-2; TRBD1 is a possible D gene (5 bases). Trimming stripped 1 base from V and 7 bases from J, with 10 bases between. Germline CDR1 reads SGHTA; CDR2 reads FQGNSA. The CDR3 has 13 residues. The CDR3 nucleotides are TGTGCCAGCAGCTTAGTGGGGCGTAGTGGCTACACCTTC. It encodes CASSLVGRSGYTF.

The rearrangement joins TRBV27 to TRBJ2-7; the D is unclear. Trimming stripped 0 bases from V and 5 bases from J, with 11 bases between. Germline CDR1 MNHEY, CDR2 SMNVEV (reference sequence). This CDR3 spans 14 amino acids. CDR3 in amino acids: CASSLSPVVNEQYF. Here the CDR3 DNA reads TGTGCCAGCAGTTTATCTCCGGTAGTCAACGAGCAGTACTTC.

The CDR3 sequence is CASSPQSGSREQYF. CDR3 bases: TGTGCCAGCAGCCCACAATCAGGTTCTCGGGAGCAGTACTTC. The chain links TRBV5-4 to TRBJ2-7; D gene ambiguous. CDR1 is SGHNT and CDR2 is YYREEE in the germline V gene (reference sequence). CDR3 length: 14 amino acids. V was trimmed by 4 bases and J by 7 bases, leaving 18 bases between them.

This clone has only one observation. The chain couples TRBV5-1 to TRBJ2-5; a weak D match, TRBD1 (5 bases). CDR1 and CDR2 (germline): SGHRS, YFSETQ. The CDR3 runs 14 residues. Between the trimmed V and J ends, which lost 4 bases and 2 bases, there was a span of 12 bases. The CDR3 protein is CASSQGPSQETQYF. The DNA of the CDR3 is TGCGCCAGCAGCCAGGGCCCTTCACAAGAGACCCAGTACTTC. Looking up the rest from reference TRBV5-1 and TRBJ2-5 gives the full variable domain: KAGVTQTPRYLIKTRGQQVTLSCSPISGHRSVSWYQQTPGQGLQFLFEYFSETQRNKGNFPGRFSGRQFSNSRSEMNVSTLELGDSALYLCASSQGPSQETQYFGPGTRLLVL.

This clone was seen only a few times. At the DNA level, this CDR3 is encoded by other sequences in the same sample as well. The chain recombines TRBV7-9 with TRBJ2-5; TRBD1 aligns across 7 bases. The CDR3 runs 14 residues. Germline V gives CDR1 SEHNR, CDR2 FQNEAQ (reference sequence). V lost 1 base and J lost 2; bases outside the gene matches: 1. CDR3 in amino acids: CASSLGQGQETQYF. CDR3 nucleotides: TGTGCCAGCAGCTTAGGACAGGGTCAAGAGACCCAGTACTTC.

The J gene is TRBJ2-3, the V gene TRBV2; 13 nucleotides line up with TRBD2. CDR1 is SNHLY and CDR2 is FYNNEI in the germline V gene. V was pared by 6 bases and J by 2 bases, with 5 bases of the junction left unmatched. The CDR3 covers 16 residues. For the CDR3, the DNA is TGTGCCAGCAGGAGGACTAGCGGGAGTCTCACAGATACGCAGTATTTT. Translation: CASRRTSGSLTDTQYF.

Only a few counts were recorded for this clone. This chain uses TRBV18 with TRBJ2-1; 7 bases agree with TRBD1. CDR3 length: 16 amino acids. Germline trimming cut 0 bases from V and 2 bases from J; bases unmatched to any gene: 4. The germline gives CDR1 KGHSH, CDR2 LQKENI. The CDR3 DNA is TGTGCCAGCTCACCACCGGAACAGGGGACCTACAATGAGCAGTTCTTC. It encodes CASSPPEQGTYNEQFF.

V and J are TRBV13 and TRBJ1-4; a possible D gene is TRBD1 (6 bases). The CDR3 spans 17 residues. Trimming removed 4 bases at V and 1 base at J, with 16 bases between. CDR1 PRHDT and CDR2 FYEKMQ come from the germline V gene (reference sequence). The CDR3 DNA follows: TGTGCCAGCAGCTCGGGGGGGGCAAGAGGAACTAATGAAAAACTGTTTTTT. Its translation: CASSSGGARGTNEKLFF.

The J gene is TRBJ1-2, the V gene TRBV30; 7 bases map to TRBD1. Germline V gives CDR1 GTSNPN, CDR2 SVGIG (reference sequence). J gave up 9 bases and V 2 bases, and 9 bases lay outside the gene matches. The length of the CDR3 is 13 residues. The CDR3 loop reads CAWSSTGVMSYTF. The CDR3 DNA is TGTGCCTGGAGTTCAACAGGGGTGATGAGCTACACCTTC. Filled out from reference TRBV30 and TRBJ1-2, the complete variable domain reads SQTIHQWPATLVQPVGSPLSLECTVEGTSNPNLYWYRQAAGRGLQLLFYSVGIGQISSEVPQNLSASRPQDRQFILSSKKLLLSDSGFYLCAWSSTGVMSYTFGSGTRLTVV.

V gene TRBV18 combines with J gene TRBJ2-5; D may be TRBD1 (5 bases). Trimming removed 2 bases at V and 4 bases at J, with 11 bases between. The CDR3 covers 14 residues. The germline gives CDR1 KGHSH, CDR2 LQKENI. Here the CDR3 reads CASSPGAKAETQYF. In nucleotides, the CDR3 is TGTGCCAGCTCACCAGGGGCCAAAGCAGAGACCCAGTACTTC.

The gene calls are TRBV11-3 and TRBJ2-5; D might be TRBD2 (6 bases). This CDR3 region has 14 residues. Germline CDR1 SGHNT, CDR2 YENEEA. Trimming removed 5 bases at V and 5 bases at J, with 15 bases between. The CDR3 sequence: CASSPGLPPETQYF. CDR3 coding DNA: TGTGCCAGCAGCCCGGGACTCCCGCCGGAGACCCAGTACTTC.

V is TRBV19 and J is TRBJ2-1; 9 nucleotides line up with TRBD1. V gave up 5 bases and J gave up 6 bases; unmatched junction bases: 11. Germline V gene sequence: CDR1 LNHDA, CDR2 SQIVND (reference sequence). The CDR3 has 16 amino acids. CDR3: CASSPRTGDGLNEQFF. The CDR3 nucleotides read TGTGCCAGTAGTCCTCGGACAGGGGACGGTCTCAATGAGCAGTTCTTC.

This clone is judged medium-sized (0.01 to 0.1%). The chain combines TRBV28 with TRBJ2-1; D might be TRBD2 (5 bases). The CDR3 is 11 residues long. Germline assignment: CDR1 MDHEN and CDR2 SYDVKM. V lost 5 bases to trimming and J lost 15 bases, with 14 bases between them. This chain's CDR3 is CASSEGYGAFF. CDR3 DNA: TGTGCCAGCAGTGAGGGATATGGTGCGTTCTTC.

This clone appeared a single time. The V gene is TRBV5-5, the J gene TRBJ2-7; TRBD2 aligns across 10 bases. CDR3 size: 14 residues. V dropped 4 bases and J dropped 6; count of bases not matched to a gene: 7. Germline assignment: CDR1 SGHKS and CDR2 YYEKEE (reference sequence). CDR3 sequence reads: CASSKAGTSVEQYF. The DNA for the CDR3 is TGTGCCAGCAGCAAAGCCGGGACTAGCGTCGAGCAGTACTTC.

V is TRBV25-1 and J is TRBJ2-7, with 7 bases that match TRBD2. This CDR3 has 13 residues. V gave up 3 bases and J gave up 3 bases; unmatched junction bases: 2. Germline V gene lookup returns CDR1 MGHDK and CDR2 SYGVNS. CDR3 sequence reads: CASSEGGFYEQYF. In DNA form, the CDR3 reads TGTGCCAGCAGTGAGGGGGGGTTCTACGAGCAGTACTTC.

The rearrangement links TRBV19 to TRBJ2-7; 11 bases align to TRBD1. V dropped 3 bases and J dropped 2; count of bases not matched to a gene: 6. The CDR3 runs 16 residues. CDR1 is LNHDA, CDR2 SQIVND, per germline (reference sequence). The CDR3 nucleotides read TGTGCCAGTAGTATTAGGACAGGGGGCGCGACCTACGAGCAGTACTTC. It codes for CASSIRTGGATYEQYF. The variable domain in full, completed from reference TRBV19 and TRBJ2-7, reads DGGITQSPKYLFRKEGQNVTLSCEQNLNHDAMYWYRQDPGQGLRLIYYSQIVNDFQKGDIAEGYSVSREKKESFPLTVTSAQKNPTAFYLCASSIRTGGATYEQYFGPGTRLTVT.